This is a list of T cell receptor beta chains from one sample in a study of OX40 agonist ivuxolimab in advanced cancers. Clones were read by immunoSEQ multiplex PCR, and TCRdb kept only the in-frame ones, dropping some. This table holds roughly 77,000 clones, roughly 90% found once. The source material was CD4+ or CD8+ T cells sorted from blood, sampled in a trial of the OX40 agonist ivuxolimab. Receptor source: an adult with an advanced solid tumor such as melanoma, head and neck, liver or kidney cancer. CDR3s include the opening cysteine and the closing phenylalanine or tryptophan. The D gene is left open where the match is weak. Some rows have no size entry. The others give once, few or many, or a class for an expanded clone.

NA NA TRBJ1-1 TRBV19 TGTGCCAGTAGGGGACAAAAACGTAAAAGGGGAGGACTGAACACTGAAGCTTTCTTT CASRGQKRKRGGLNTEAFF
TRBD1 NA TRBJ1-1 TRBV11-2 TGTGCCAGCAGCCAGAGGGGGCCCTTTGGGATGAACACTGAAGCTTTCTTT CASSQRGPFGMNTEAFF
NA NA TRBJ2-1 TRBV7-3 TGTGCCAGCAGCTTCCAAGACAATGAGCAGTTCTTC CASSFQDNEQFF
TRBD2 NA TRBJ2-2 TRBV6-1 TGTGCCAGCAGTCCTCTAGCGGGAGGGCGCGGGGAGCTGTTTTTT CASSPLAGGRGELFF
NA NA TRBJ1-3 TRBV5-3 TGTGCCAGAAGCTTAGTGGGTGCTGGAAACACCATATATTTT CARSLVGAGNTIYF
TRBD1 NA TRBJ2-7 TRBV7-9 TGTGCCAGCAGCCAGGACAGGGGACAATCCTACGAGCAGTACTTC CASSQDRGQSYEQYF
NA once TRBJ2-3 TRBV7-2 TGTGCCATGTCGGGACTGGGCACAGATACGCAGTATTTT CAMSGLGTDTQYF
NA once TRBJ1-5 TRBV5-6 TGTGCCAGCAGCTTCTCCCGCGGAGTATACAATCAGCCCCAGCATTTT CASSFSRGVYNQPQHF
NA NA TRBJ2-3 TRBV21-1 TGTGCCAGCAGCGACCGGGACTACCAAACAGATACGCAGTATTTT CASSDRDYQTDTQYF
TRBD2 NA TRBJ2-1 TRBV15 TGTGCCACCAGCAGGATGACCGGGACTAGCGGGACTGATGAGCAGTTCTTC CATSRMTGTSGTDEQFF
TRBD2 once TRBJ2-2 TRBV5-1 TGCGCCAGCAGCCCCCAACTAGCGGGGCTGGGGACCGGGGAGCTGTTTTTT CASSPQLAGLGTGELFF
TRBD2 NA TRBJ2-1 TRBV28 TGTGCCAGCACCTCAAACGGGGGGGGAATATCCCAATATGAGCAGTTCTTC CASTSNGGGISQYEQFF
TRBD2 NA TRBJ2-1 TRBV11-3 TGTGCCAGCAGCGGAGCGGGAGTAAACAATGAGCAGTTCTTC CASSGAGVNNEQFF
NA NA TRBJ1-3 TRBV7-8 TGTGCCAGCAGCTTAGTCCTGGACCCCTCTGGAAACACCATATATTTT CASSLVLDPSGNTIYF
TRBD2 NA TRBJ2-3 TRBV5-1 TGCGCCAGCAGCTGGATGGGACTAGATGGAGATACGCAGTATTTT CASSWMGLDGDTQYF
NA once TRBJ2-5 TRBV7-2 TGTGCCAGCAGCCCCCAGCAAGAGACCCAGTACTTC CASSPQQETQYF
TRBD2 NA TRBJ2-3 TRBV30 TGTGCCTGGAGTGTACACCCCGAGGGAGGGCCGACAGATACGCAGTATTTT CAWSVHPEGGPTDTQYF
TRBD2 NA TRBJ2-2 TRBV7-3 TGTGCCAGCAGCTCTAGCGGCGCTACCGGGGAGCTGTTTTTT CASSSSGATGELFF
NA NA TRBJ2-1 TRBV11-3 TGTGCCAGCAGCAAGGGACTTTACAATGAGCAGTTCTTC CASSKGLYNEQFF
NA NA TRBJ1-1 TRBV14 TGTGCCAGCAGCCAAGATCAATGGGGGGCGGATGGGAACACTGAAGCTTTCTTT CASSQDQWGADGNTEAFF
TRBD2 NA TRBJ2-2 TRBV7-2 TGTGCCAGCAGCCCGATACTAGCGGGAAACACCGGGGAGCTGTTTTTT CASSPILAGNTGELFF
NA NA TRBJ1-2 TRBV5-1 TGCGCCAGCAGCTGGGGACAAGCGGGCTACACCTTC CASSWGQAGYTF
NA NA TRBJ1-1 TRBV7-2 TGTGCCAGCAGCTTACTGAATGAGAACACTGAAGCTTTCTTT CASSLLNENTEAFF
NA NA TRBJ2-3 TRBV6-6 TGTGCCAGCAGTTACTCGCATCTTACAGATACGCAGTATTTT CASSYSHLTDTQYF
TRBD2 NA TRBJ2-5 TRBV18 TGTGCCAGCTCACGCTCTTCGCCAGTTAGCGGGAGATTTGTAGAGACCCAGTACTTC CASSRSSPVSGRFVETQYF
NA NA TRBJ1-1 TRBV7-9 TGTGCCAGCAGCTTTGGAAGGGATGCTTTCTTT CASSFGRDAFF
NA once TRBJ2-7 TRBV30 TGTGCCTGGAGTGACAGGAGCTCCTACGAGCAGTACTTC CAWSDRSSYEQYF